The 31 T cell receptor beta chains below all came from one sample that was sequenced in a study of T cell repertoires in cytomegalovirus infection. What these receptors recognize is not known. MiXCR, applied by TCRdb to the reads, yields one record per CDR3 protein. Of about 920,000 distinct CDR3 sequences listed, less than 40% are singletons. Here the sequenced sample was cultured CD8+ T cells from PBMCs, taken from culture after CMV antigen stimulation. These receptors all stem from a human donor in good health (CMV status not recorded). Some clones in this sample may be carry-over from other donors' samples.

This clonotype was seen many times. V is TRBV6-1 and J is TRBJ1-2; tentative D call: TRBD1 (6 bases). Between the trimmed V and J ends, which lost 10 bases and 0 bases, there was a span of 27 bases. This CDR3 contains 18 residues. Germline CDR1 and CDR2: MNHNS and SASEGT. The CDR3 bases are TGTGCCACCGAGGGCGACAGGCGTGTGGGGTTAGCTAACTATGGCTACACCTTC. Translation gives CATEGDRRVGLANYGYTF.

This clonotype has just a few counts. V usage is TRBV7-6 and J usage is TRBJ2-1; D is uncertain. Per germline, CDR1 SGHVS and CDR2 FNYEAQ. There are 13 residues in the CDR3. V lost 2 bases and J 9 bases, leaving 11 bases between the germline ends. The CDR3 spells CASSLNRFVEQFF. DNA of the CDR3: TGTGCCAGCAGCTTAAACCGTTTTGTTGAGCAGTTCTTC.

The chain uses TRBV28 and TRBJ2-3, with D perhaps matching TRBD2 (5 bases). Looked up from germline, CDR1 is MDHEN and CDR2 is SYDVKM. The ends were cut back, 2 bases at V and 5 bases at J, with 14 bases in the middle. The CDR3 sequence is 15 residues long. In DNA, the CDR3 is TGTGCCAGCAGTTTAGGGCGGAGGCGCGGAGATACGCAGTATTTT. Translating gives CASSLGRRRGDTQYF. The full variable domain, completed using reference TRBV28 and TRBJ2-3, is DVKVTQSSRYLVKRTGEKVFLECVQDMDHENMFWYRQDPGLGLRLIYFSYDVKMKEKGDIPEGYSVSREKKERFSLILESASTNQTSMYLCASSLGRRRGDTQYFGPGTRLTVL.

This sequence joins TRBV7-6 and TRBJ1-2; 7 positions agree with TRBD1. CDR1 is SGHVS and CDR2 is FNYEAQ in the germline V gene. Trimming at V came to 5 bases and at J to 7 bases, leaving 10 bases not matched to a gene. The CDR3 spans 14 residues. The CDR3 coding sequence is TGTGCCAGCAGCCCATCGACAGGGCTCAGTGGCTACACCTTC. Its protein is CASSPSTGLSGYTF.

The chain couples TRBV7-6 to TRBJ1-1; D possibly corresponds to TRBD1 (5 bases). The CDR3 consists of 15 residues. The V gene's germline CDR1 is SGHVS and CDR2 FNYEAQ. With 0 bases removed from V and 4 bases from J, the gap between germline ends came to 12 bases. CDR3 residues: CASSLAEEGTTEAFF. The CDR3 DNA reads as TGTGCCAGCAGCTTAGCGGAGGAAGGGACCACTGAAGCTTTCTTT.

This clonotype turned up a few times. The CDR3 DNA reads TGTGCCAGCAGCGTCACGGCCGGCGCAGACTATGGCTACACCTTC. Protein: CASSVTAGADYGYTF. The genes are TRBV9 and TRBJ1-2; D remains ambiguous. V was clipped by 2 bases and J by 3 bases, with 14 bases between them. The V gene's germline CDR1 is SGDLS and CDR2 YYNGEE. The CDR3 consists of 15 residues.

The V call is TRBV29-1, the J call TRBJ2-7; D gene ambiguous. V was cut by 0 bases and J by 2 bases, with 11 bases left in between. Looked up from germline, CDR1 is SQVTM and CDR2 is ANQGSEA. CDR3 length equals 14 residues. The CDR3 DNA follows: TGCAGCGTTGAAGATCGTACATACCCCTACGAGCAGTACTTC. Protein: CSVEDRTYPYEQYF.

CDR3 bases: TGTGCCAGCAGCGCTTCCAACTACAATGAGCAGTTCTTC. Translating gives CASSASNYNEQFF. The chain uses TRBV7-9 and TRBJ2-1; D not certain. The germline V and J ends were trimmed by 5 bases and 3 bases, with 8 bases remaining between them. CDR3 length equals 13 residues. Per the germline V gene, CDR1 is SEHNR and CDR2 is FQNEAQ (reference sequence). Variable domain in full (rest from reference TRBV7-9 and TRBJ2-1): DTGVSQNPRHKITKRGQNVTFRCDPISEHNRLYWYRQTLGQGPEFLTYFQNEAQLEKSRLLSDRFSAERPKGSFSTLEIQRTEQGDSAMYLCASSASNYNEQFFGPGTRLTVL.

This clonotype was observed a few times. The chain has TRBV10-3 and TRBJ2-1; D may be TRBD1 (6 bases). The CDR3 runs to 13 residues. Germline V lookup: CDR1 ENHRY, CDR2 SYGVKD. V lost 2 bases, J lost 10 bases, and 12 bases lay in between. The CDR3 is CAISEIQGNEQFF. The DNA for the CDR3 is TGTGCCATCAGTGAGATACAGGGAAACGAGCAGTTCTTC.

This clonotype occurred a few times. In DNA form, the CDR3 reads TGTGCCAGCAGTTTAGGGCGGGCTGGGAATACGCAGTATTTT. Protein sequence: CASSLGRAGNTQYF. The V gene is TRBV27, the J gene TRBJ2-3; D is perhaps TRBD2 (5 bases). This CDR3 spans 14 amino acids. V was clipped by 2 bases and J by 7 bases, with 13 bases between them. CDR1 and CDR2 (germline): MNHEY, SMNVEV (reference sequence).

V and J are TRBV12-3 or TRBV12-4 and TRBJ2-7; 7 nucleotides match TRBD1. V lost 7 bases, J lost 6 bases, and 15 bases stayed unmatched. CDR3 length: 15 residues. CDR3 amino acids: CASTYRGRVECEQYV. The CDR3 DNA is TGTGCCAGCACCTACAGGGGCCGGGTTGAGTGCGAGCAGTACGTC.

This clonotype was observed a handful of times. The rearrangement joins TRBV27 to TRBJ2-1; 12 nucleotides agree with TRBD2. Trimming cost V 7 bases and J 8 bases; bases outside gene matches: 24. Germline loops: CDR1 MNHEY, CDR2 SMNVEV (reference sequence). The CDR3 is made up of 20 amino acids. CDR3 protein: CASTGEATGPGLAGSYEQFF. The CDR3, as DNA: TGTGCCAGCACTGGGGAAGCGACGGGTCCGGGACTAGCGGGCTCCTATGAGCAGTTCTTC.

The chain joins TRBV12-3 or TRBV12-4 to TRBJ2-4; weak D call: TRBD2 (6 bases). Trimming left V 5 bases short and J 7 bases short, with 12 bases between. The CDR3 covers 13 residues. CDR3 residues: CASSQGTWNIQYF. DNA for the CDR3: TGTGCCAGCAGTCAAGGGACTTGGAACATTCAGTACTTC.

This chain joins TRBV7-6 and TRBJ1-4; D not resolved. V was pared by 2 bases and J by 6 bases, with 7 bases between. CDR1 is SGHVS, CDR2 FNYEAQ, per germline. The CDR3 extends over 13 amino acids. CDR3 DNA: TGTGCCAGCAGCTTACCGGCAGATGAAAAACTGTTTTTT. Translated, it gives CASSLPADEKLFF.

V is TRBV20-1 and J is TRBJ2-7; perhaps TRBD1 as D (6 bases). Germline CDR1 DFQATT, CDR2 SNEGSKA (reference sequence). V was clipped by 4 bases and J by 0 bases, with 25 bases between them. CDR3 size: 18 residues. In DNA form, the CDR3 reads TGCAGTGCTAATACAGGGCTGGGTGGCACCTCCCTCTCCTACGAGCAGTACTTC. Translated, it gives CSANTGLGGTSLSYEQYF.

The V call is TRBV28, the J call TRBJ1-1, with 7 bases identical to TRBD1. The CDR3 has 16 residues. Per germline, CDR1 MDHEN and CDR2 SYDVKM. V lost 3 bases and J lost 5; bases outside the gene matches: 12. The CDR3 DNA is TGTGCCAGCAGTTTGGCTCCGGACAGGTCGAATACTGAAGCTTTCTTT. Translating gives CASSLAPDRSNTEAFF.

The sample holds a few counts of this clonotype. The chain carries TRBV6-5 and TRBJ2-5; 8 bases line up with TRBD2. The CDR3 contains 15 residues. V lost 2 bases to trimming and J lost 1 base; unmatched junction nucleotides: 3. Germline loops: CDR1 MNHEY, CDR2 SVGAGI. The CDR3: CASSYGGGSQETQYF. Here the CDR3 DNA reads TGTGCCAGCAGTTACGGCGGGGGGTCCCAAGAGACCCAGTACTTC.

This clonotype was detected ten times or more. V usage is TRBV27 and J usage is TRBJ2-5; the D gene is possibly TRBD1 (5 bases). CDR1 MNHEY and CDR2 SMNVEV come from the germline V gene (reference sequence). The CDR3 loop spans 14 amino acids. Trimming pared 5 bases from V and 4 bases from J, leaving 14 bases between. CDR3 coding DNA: TGTGCCAGCAGTATAGGGGCGACAGCAGAGACCCAGTACTTC. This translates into CASSIGATAETQYF.

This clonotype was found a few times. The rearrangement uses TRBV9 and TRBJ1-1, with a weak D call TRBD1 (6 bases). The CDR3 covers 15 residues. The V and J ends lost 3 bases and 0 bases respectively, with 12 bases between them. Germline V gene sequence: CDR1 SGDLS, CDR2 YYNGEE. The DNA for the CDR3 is TGTGCCAGCAGCGAGACAGGAGTGATGAACACTGAAGCTTTCTTT. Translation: CASSETGVMNTEAFF.

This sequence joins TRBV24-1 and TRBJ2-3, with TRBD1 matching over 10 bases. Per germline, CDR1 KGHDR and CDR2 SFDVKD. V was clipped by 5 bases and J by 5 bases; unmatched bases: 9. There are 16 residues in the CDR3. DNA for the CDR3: TGTGCCACCAGTGCCGACGCAGGGACAGGGGTAGATACGCAGTATTTT. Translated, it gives CATSADAGTGVDTQYF.

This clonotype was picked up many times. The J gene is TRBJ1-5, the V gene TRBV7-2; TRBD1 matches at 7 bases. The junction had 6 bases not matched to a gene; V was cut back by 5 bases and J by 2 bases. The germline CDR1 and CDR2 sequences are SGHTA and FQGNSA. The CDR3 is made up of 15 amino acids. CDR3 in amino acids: CASSPGTDGNQPQHF. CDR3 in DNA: TGTGCCAGCAGCCCCGGGACAGACGGCAATCAGCCCCAGCATTTT. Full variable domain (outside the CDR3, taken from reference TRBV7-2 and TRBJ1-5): GAGVSQSPSNKVTEKGKDVELRCDPISGHTALYWYRQSLGQGLEFLIYFQGNSAPDKSGLPSDRFSAERTGGSVSTLTIQRTQQEDSAVYLCASSPGTDGNQPQHFGDGTRLSIL.

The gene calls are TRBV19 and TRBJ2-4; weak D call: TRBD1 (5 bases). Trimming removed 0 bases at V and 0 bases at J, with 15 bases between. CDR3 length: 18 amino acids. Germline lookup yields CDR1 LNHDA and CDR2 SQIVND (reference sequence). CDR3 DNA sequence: TGTGCCAGTAGTATAGAGCAGGGCTTGTCTTTAGCCAAAAACATTCAGTACTTC. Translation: CASSIEQGLSLAKNIQYF.

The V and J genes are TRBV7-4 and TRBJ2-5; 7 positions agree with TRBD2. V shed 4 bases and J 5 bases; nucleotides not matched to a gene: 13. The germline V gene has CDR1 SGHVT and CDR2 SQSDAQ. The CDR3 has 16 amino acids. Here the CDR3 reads CASSSLGGGASETQYF. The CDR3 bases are TGTGCCAGCAGCTCCCTGGGGGGGGGAGCTTCGGAGACCCAGTACTTC.

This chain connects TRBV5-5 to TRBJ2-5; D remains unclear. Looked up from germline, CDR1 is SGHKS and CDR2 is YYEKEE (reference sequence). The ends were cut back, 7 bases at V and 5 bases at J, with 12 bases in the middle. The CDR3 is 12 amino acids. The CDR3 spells CASFSGWETQYF. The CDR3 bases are TGTGCCAGCTTCTCGGGTTGGGAGACCCAGTACTTC.

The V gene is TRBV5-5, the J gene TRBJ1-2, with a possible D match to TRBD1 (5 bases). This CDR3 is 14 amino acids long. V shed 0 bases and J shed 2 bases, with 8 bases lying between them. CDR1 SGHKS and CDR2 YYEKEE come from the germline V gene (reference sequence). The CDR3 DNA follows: TGTGCCAGCAGCTTGGCCTGGGGGAACTATGGCTACACCTTC. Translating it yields CASSLAWGNYGYTF. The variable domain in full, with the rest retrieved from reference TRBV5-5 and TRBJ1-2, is DAGVTQSPTHLIKTRGQQVTLRCSPISGHKSVSWYQQVLGQGPQFIFQYYEKEERGRGNFPDRFSARQFPNYSSELNVNALLLGDSALYLCASSLAWGNYGYTFGSGTRLTVV.

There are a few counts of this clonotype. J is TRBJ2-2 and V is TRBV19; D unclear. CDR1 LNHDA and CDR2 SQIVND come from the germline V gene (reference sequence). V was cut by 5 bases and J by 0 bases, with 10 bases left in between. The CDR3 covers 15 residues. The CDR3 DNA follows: TGTGCCAGTAGTTTATTTCAGACGAACACCGGGGAGCTGTTTTTT. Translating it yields CASSLFQTNTGELFF.

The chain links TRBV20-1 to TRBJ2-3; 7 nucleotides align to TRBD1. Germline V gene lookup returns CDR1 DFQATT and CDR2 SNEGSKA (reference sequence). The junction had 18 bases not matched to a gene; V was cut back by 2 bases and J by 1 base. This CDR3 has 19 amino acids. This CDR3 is CSARSRQGEDLYRTDTQYF. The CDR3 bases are TGCAGTGCTAGATCCCGACAGGGAGAGGACCTTTACCGCACAGATACGCAGTATTTT.

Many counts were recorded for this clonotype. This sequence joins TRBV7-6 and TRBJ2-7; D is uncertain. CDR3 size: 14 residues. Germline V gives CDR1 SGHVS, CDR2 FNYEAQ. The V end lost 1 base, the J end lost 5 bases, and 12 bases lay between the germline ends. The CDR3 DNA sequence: TGTGCCAGCAGCTTAGGGTTGCTCCGCCACGAGCAGTACTTC. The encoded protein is CASSLGLLRHEQYF.

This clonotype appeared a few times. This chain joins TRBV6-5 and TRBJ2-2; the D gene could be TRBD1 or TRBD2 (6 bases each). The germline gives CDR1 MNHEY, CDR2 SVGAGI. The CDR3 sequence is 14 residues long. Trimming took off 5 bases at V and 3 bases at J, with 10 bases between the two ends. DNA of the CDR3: TGTGCCAGCAGTAGGGGGGTGTACACCGGGGAGCTGTTTTTT. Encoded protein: CASSRGVYTGELFF.

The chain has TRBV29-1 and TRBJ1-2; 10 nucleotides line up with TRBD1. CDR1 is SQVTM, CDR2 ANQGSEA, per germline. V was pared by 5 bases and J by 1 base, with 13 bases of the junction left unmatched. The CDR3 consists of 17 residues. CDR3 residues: CSVLSGTGDSFNYGYTF. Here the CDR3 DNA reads TGCAGCGTTTTATCCGGGACAGGGGATAGTTTTAACTATGGCTACACCTTC.

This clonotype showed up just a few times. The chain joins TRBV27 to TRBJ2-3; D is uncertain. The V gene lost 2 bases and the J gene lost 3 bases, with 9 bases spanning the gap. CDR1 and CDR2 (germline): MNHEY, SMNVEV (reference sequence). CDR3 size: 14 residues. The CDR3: CASSLLPGTDTQYF. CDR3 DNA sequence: TGTGCCAGCAGTTTACTTCCGGGTACAGATACGCAGTATTTT.